A single sample is the source of the 28 T cell receptor beta chains below, sequenced in a study of cytomegalovirus exposure and HLA in healthy donors. Researchers ran the PCR with 60 Vbeta and 13 Jbeta primers. The data were produced by immunoSEQ multiplex PCR, yet TCRdb's version contains in-frame clones alone and is incomplete. Of around 190,000 clones in the sample, roughly 87% were seen once. Sequenced material: PBMCs. These receptors came from a boy aged 2-15 years in good health and CMV-seronegative.

The rearrangement joins TRBV5-1 to TRBJ2-5, with 9 positions matching TRBD1. The germline CDR1 and CDR2 sequences are SGHRS and YFSETQ. Germline trimming cut 3 bases from V and 4 bases from J; bases unmatched to any gene: 4. The CDR3 has 14 residues. The CDR3 protein is CASSWTGALETQYF. In DNA form, the CDR3 reads TGCGCCAGCAGCTGGACAGGGGCCCTAGAGACCCAGTACTTC. The full variable domain, its missing parts supplied by reference TRBV5-1 and TRBJ2-5, is KAGVTQTPRYLIKTRGQQVTLSCSPISGHRSVSWYQQTPGQGLQFLFEYFSETQRNKGNFPGRFSGRQFSNSRSEMNVSTLELGDSALYLCASSWTGALETQYFGPGTRLLVL.

V and J are TRBV19 and TRBJ2-7, with 7 positions matching TRBD2. Germline V gene sequence: CDR1 LNHDA, CDR2 SQIVND (reference sequence). V was clipped by 4 bases and J by 7 bases; unmatched bases: 7. The CDR3 loop spans 13 amino acids. This CDR3 is CASSTGEGREQYF. The CDR3 DNA follows: TGTGCCAGTAGTACCGGGGAGGGGAGGGAGCAGTACTTC.

This chain joins TRBV5-1 and TRBJ2-1; no definite D call. CDR1 is SGHRS and CDR2 is YFSETQ in the germline V gene. The CDR3 contains 12 residues. V was trimmed by 1 base and J by 8 bases, leaving 7 bases between them. For the CDR3, the DNA is TGCGCCAGCAGCTTGAGCTCCGATGAGCAGTTCTTC. It translates to CASSLSSDEQFF.

This sequence joins TRBV28 and TRBJ2-7; D call uncertain. Trimming left V 5 bases short and J 6 bases short, with 14 bases between. CDR1 is MDHEN and CDR2 is SYDVKM in the germline V gene. There are 13 residues in the CDR3. The DNA of the CDR3 is TGTGCCAGCAGTGAAGTAGATACAGCCGAGCAGTACTTC. Its translation: CASSEVDTAEQYF.

The chain carries TRBV28 and TRBJ1-5, with 7 bases aligning to TRBD1. Germline lookup yields CDR1 MDHEN and CDR2 SYDVKM. V was pared by 6 bases and J by 6 bases, with 8 bases of the junction left unmatched. This CDR3 has 14 amino acids. CDR3 in DNA: TGTGCCAGCAGGACCTACAGGGGAACTCAGCCCCAGCATTTT. It translates to CASRTYRGTQPQHF.

The V gene is TRBV6-1, the J gene TRBJ1-2; 8 bases match TRBD1. The CDR3 contains 14 residues. Germline values: CDR1 MNHNS, CDR2 SASEGT. Losses at the gene ends were 8 bases for V and 0 bases for J; bases not matched to a gene: 5. The CDR3 is CASGTGVTNYGYTF. The CDR3 DNA is TGTGCCAGCGGGACAGGTGTAACTAACTATGGCTACACCTTC.

CDR3 protein: CASSSGQLMNTEAFF. The CDR3 nucleotides are TGCGCCAGCAGCTCGGGACAGCTCATGAACACTGAAGCTTTCTTT. The V gene is TRBV5-1, the J gene TRBJ1-1; 7 nucleotides agree with TRBD1. CDR3 length: 15 residues. Trimming at V came to 3 bases and at J to 0 bases, leaving 5 bases not matched to a gene. CDR1 and CDR2 from the germline V gene are SGHRS and YFSETQ.

The chain joins TRBV2 to TRBJ2-5; TRBD2 matches 8 bases. V shed 8 bases and J 3 bases; nucleotides not matched to a gene: 8. Per the germline V gene, CDR1 is SNHLY and CDR2 is FYNNEI. This CDR3 spans 14 amino acids. The CDR3 loop reads CASAQEAGEETQYF. CDR3 DNA: TGTGCCAGCGCCCAGGAAGCGGGGGAAGAGACCCAGTACTTC.

The chain uses TRBV6-1 and TRBJ1-2; TRBD1 aligns across 8 bases. This CDR3 is built from 15 residues. Germline trimming cut 6 bases from V and 4 bases from J; bases unmatched to any gene: 10. The germline gives CDR1 MNHNS, CDR2 SASEGT. In DNA, the CDR3 is TGTGCCAGCAGGCCCCCCGACAGGGGCATCTATGGCTACACCTTC. Protein product: CASRPPDRGIYGYTF.

This chain uses TRBV6-1 with TRBJ2-3; 10 bases are shared with TRBD2. The CDR3 totals 14 residues. CDR1 and CDR2 from the germline V gene are MNHNS and SASEGT. Germline trimming cut 7 bases from V and 3 bases from J; bases unmatched to any gene: 4. The CDR3: CASNSGGATDTQYF. In DNA form, the CDR3 reads TGTGCCAGCAACAGCGGGGGGGCGACAGATACGCAGTATTTT.

This clone is a singleton in its sample. This chain's CDR3 is CASSVAAGVGYTF. Written as DNA, the CDR3 is TGTGCCAGCAGCGTAGCTGCAGGGGTAGGCTACACCTTC. V gene TRBV9 combines with J gene TRBJ1-2; perhaps TRBD1 as D (6 bases). V shed 0 bases and J shed 8 bases, with 11 bases lying between them. The CDR3 is made up of 13 amino acids. The V gene's germline CDR1 is SGDLS and CDR2 YYNGEE.

The gene calls are TRBV7-6 and TRBJ1-5, with D unresolved. This CDR3 comprises 16 residues. V lost 5 bases and J 1 base, leaving 15 bases between the germline ends. The germline V gene encodes CDR1 SGHVS and CDR2 FNYEAQ. CDR3 nucleotides: TGTGCCAGCAGCCCGTTGGTTGCAGAAAGCAATCAGCCCCAGCATTTT. It codes for CASSPLVAESNQPQHF.

V gene TRBV18 combines with J gene TRBJ2-1; possibly TRBD2 for D (5 bases). There are 16 residues in the CDR3. Between the trimmed V and J ends, which lost 1 base and 2 bases, there was a span of 12 bases. Germline loops: CDR1 KGHSH, CDR2 LQKENI. CDR3 loop: CASSPRLEGTYNEQFF. The CDR3 DNA follows: TGTGCCAGCTCACCACGGTTAGAGGGAACCTACAATGAGCAGTTCTTC.

V is TRBV10-3 and J is TRBJ1-4; possibly TRBD1 for D (5 bases). Germline loops: CDR1 ENHRY, CDR2 SYGVKD. CDR3 length: 15 residues. Trimming left V 2 bases short and J 0 bases short, with 7 bases between. The CDR3 loop reads CAISEDRATNEKLFF. In DNA, the CDR3 is TGTGCCATCAGTGAGGACAGAGCAACTAATGAAAAACTGTTTTTT.

The gene calls are TRBV5-6 and TRBJ2-1; weak D call: TRBD2 (5 bases). Germline V gene lookup returns CDR1 SGHDT and CDR2 YYEEEE. V was shortened by 4 bases and J by 5 bases, with 10 bases between the two germline ends. The CDR3 consists of 13 residues. The DNA of the CDR3 is TGTGCCAGCAGCCGCCGGGGTAACAATGAGCAGTTCTTC. Translated: CASSRRGNNEQFF.

The chain is built from TRBV5-6 and TRBJ2-7; the match to TRBD2 covers 7 bases. CDR1 is SGHDT, CDR2 YYEEEE, per germline. The CDR3 totals 15 residues. Unmatched junction bases numbered 8, after V lost 0 bases and J lost 5 bases. The CDR3 nucleotides read TGTGCCAGCAGCTTGGCCTGGGGGGGTATCCACGAGCAGTACTTC. Translation gives CASSLAWGGIHEQYF.

In nucleotides, the CDR3 is TGTGCCTGGAGTATTGGGGGGAATCAGCCCCAGCATTTT. Residues: CAWSIGGNQPQHF. The chain combines TRBV30 with TRBJ1-5; D is possibly TRBD1 (5 bases). The ends were cut back, 2 bases at V and 4 bases at J, with 9 bases in the middle. CDR1 is GTSNPN, CDR2 SVGIG, per germline (reference sequence). The CDR3 length is 13 residues.

Turning to this clone: In the same sample, other DNA sequences code for this CDR3. This chain joins TRBV9 and TRBJ2-3; possible D gene TRBD2, 6 bases. Germline CDR1 is SGDLS and CDR2 is YYNGEE. CDR3 length: 14 residues. Deletions cut 0 bases from V and 4 bases from J, with 9 bases between. CDR3 protein: CASSVEGGSDTQYF. The CDR3 coding sequence is TGTGCCAGCAGCGTAGAGGGAGGTTCAGATACGCAGTATTTT.

This chain connects TRBV19 to TRBJ1-1; D is possibly TRBD1 (5 bases). The CDR3 is 14 residues long. The germline gives CDR1 LNHDA, CDR2 SQIVND (reference sequence). Trimming pared 5 bases from V and 1 base from J, leaving 11 bases between. This CDR3 is CASSANDRNTEAFF. The CDR3 DNA sequence: TGTGCCAGTAGTGCCAACGACAGGAACACTGAAGCTTTCTTT. The whole variable domain, remainder taken from reference TRBV19 and TRBJ1-1, is DGGITQSPKYLFRKEGQNVTLSCEQNLNHDAMYWYRQDPGQGLRLIYYSQIVNDFQKGDIAEGYSVSREKKESFPLTVTSAQKNPTAFYLCASSANDRNTEAFFGQGTRLTVV.

The count of this clone is one. The chain joins TRBV4-2 to TRBJ2-5, with no clear D. The CDR3 has 17 residues. Trimming removed 0 bases from V and 5 bases from J, with 19 bases in between. CDR1 and CDR2 (germline): LGHNA, YNFKEQ. The CDR3 nucleotides read TGTGCCAGCAGCCAAGACACCGTGATGCGAGCCGGGGAGACCCAGTACTTC. The encoded protein is CASSQDTVMRAGETQYF.

The chain links TRBV9 to TRBJ2-2; TRBD1 agrees at 12 bases. This CDR3 region has 16 residues. V lost 4 bases to trimming and J lost 7 bases; unmatched junction nucleotides: 8. The germline CDR1 and CDR2 sequences are SGDLS and YYNGEE. The CDR3 DNA reads as TGTGCCAGCAGCAACCGGGACAGGGGGCTCGACGGGGAGCTGTTTTTT. Its translation is CASSNRDRGLDGELFF.

This clone appeared a single time. The chain is built from TRBV2 and TRBJ2-3; maybe TRBD2 (5 bases). CDR3 length: 14 amino acids. The V gene's germline CDR1 is SNHLY and CDR2 FYNNEI. Trimming removed 2 bases at V and 5 bases at J, with 11 bases between. In DNA, the CDR3 is TGTGCCAGCAGTGAACGACCCGGAGGAGATACGCAGTATTTT. It translates to CASSERPGGDTQYF.

The chain couples TRBV30 to TRBJ1-1, with 8 bases matching TRBD1. This CDR3 is 12 amino acids long. Unmatched junction bases numbered 2, after V lost 5 bases and J lost 3 bases. Germline loops: CDR1 GTSNPN, CDR2 SVGIG (reference sequence). The CDR3 here is CAWGQGHTEAFF. CDR3 bases: TGTGCCTGGGGACAGGGTCACACTGAAGCTTTCTTT.

The rearrangement links TRBV4-2 to TRBJ2-5, with 11 bases aligning to TRBD2. Germline V gene lookup returns CDR1 LGHNA and CDR2 YNFKEQ. Trimming took 4 bases from V and 10 from J; bases not matched to a gene: 8. The CDR3 runs to 14 residues. CDR3 bases: TGTGCCAGCAGCCCCTTAGCGGGAGGGCCAGACCAGTACTTC. Its protein product is CASSPLAGGPDQYF.

V usage is TRBV7-2 and J usage is TRBJ1-5; no clear D gene. In germline, CDR1 is SGHTA, CDR2 FQGNSA. V shed 8 bases and J shed 7 bases, with 15 bases lying between them. This CDR3 spans 13 amino acids. The CDR3 sequence is CASSVGGYQPQHF. CDR3 nucleotide sequence: TGTGCCAGCTCTGTTGGAGGGTACCAGCCCCAGCATTTT.

The V gene is TRBV19, the J gene TRBJ1-5, with a weak D call TRBD1 (6 bases). This CDR3 spans 18 amino acids. The V and J ends lost 7 bases and 0 bases respectively, with 22 bases between them. The germline gives CDR1 LNHDA, CDR2 SQIVND (reference sequence). DNA of the CDR3: TGTGCCAGTATCCTGGGCCACGGACAGCCTTATAGCAATCAGCCCCAGCATTTT. As protein: CASILGHGQPYSNQPQHF. Drawing the rest from reference TRBV19 and TRBJ1-5, the complete variable domain is DGGITQSPKYLFRKEGQNVTLSCEQNLNHDAMYWYRQDPGQGLRLIYYSQIVNDFQKGDIAEGYSVSREKKESFPLTVTSAQKNPTAFYLCASILGHGQPYSNQPQHFGDGTRLSIL.

The genes are TRBV28 and TRBJ2-3, with 10 positions matching TRBD2. The CDR3 spans 15 residues. V was pared by 3 bases and J by 1 base, with 1 base of the junction left unmatched. Germline CDR1 reads MDHEN; CDR2 reads SYDVKM. The CDR3 protein is CASSFGLAGTDTQYF. CDR3 sequence (DNA): TGTGCCAGCAGTTTTGGACTAGCGGGCACAGATACGCAGTATTTT.

This chain connects TRBV9 to TRBJ2-2; 13 nucleotides align to TRBD2. After removal of 0 bases from V and 6 bases from J, the junction contained 11 bases not matched to a gene. Germline V gene sequence: CDR1 SGDLS, CDR2 YYNGEE. This CDR3 spans 19 amino acids. The CDR3 protein is CASSVGITGLAGDPGELFF. CDR3 nucleotide sequence: TGTGCCAGCAGCGTAGGAATTACCGGACTAGCGGGGGATCCCGGGGAGCTGTTTTTT.